This section outlines one T cell receptor beta chain sequence together with its context. This record comes from a study of CD8 T cells in Susac syndrome. The ends lost 5 bases at V and 9 bases at J; junction bases unmatched: 14. This CDR3 contains 15 residues. An input of roughly 0.45 to 1 ug of RNA was subjected to reverse transcription using random hexamers. TCRdb passed the immunoSEQ multiplex PCR reads through MiXCR, listing each CDR3 protein once. The sample shows fewer than 150,000 distinct CDR3 sequences, 85% to 95% of them seen only once. What was sequenced was CD8+ T cells from PBMCs. The rearrangement links TRBV12-3 or TRBV12-4 to TRBJ1-1; 8 bases map to TRBD1. This TCR was sampled from a human donor in good health. The CDR3 DNA is TGTGCCAGCAGTCGGTTGGACAGGGACCTTTCCCAAGCTTTCTTT. Translation: CASSRLDRDLSQAFF.